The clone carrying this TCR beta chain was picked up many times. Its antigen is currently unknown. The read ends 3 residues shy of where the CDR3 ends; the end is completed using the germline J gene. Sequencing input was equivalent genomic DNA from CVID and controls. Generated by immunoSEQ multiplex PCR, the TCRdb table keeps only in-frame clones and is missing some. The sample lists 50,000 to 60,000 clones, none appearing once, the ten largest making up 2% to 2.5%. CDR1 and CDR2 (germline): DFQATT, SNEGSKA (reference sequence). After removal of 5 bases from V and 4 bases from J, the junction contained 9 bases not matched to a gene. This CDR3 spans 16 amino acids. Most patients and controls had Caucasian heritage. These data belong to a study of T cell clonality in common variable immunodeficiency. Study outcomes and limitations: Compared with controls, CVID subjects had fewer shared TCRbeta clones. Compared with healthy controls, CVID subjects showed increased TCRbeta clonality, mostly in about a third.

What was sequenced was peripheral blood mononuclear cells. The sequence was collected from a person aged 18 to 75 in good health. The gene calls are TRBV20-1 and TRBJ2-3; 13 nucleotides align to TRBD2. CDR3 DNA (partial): TGCAGTGCTGTGAATCCCGGACTAGCGGGAGCAGATACG. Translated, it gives CSAVNPGLAGADT. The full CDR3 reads CSAVNPGLAGADTQYF.